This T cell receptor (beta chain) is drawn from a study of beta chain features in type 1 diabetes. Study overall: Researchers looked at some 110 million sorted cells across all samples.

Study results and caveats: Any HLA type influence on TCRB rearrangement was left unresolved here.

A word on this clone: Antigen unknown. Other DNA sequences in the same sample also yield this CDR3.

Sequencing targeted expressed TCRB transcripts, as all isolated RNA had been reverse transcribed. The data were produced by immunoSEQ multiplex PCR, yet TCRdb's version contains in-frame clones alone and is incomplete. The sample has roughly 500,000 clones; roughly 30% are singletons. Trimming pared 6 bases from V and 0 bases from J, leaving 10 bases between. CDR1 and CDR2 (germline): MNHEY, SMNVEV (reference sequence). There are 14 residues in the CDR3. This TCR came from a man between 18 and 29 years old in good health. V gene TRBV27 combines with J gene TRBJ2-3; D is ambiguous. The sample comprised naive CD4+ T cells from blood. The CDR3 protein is CASSLERSTDTQYF. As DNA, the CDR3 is TGTGCCAGCAGCCTCGAGCGAAGCACAGATACGCAGTATTTT.